The 3 T cell receptor beta chains given below trace back to one sample, sequenced in a study of blood T cell repertoires in COVID-19. Using immunoSEQ multiplex PCR, the repertoire was profiled, and TCRdb retains in-frame clones only, with some absent. The data contain under 150,000 clones, more than 65% of them singletons. The sequencing input was peripheral blood. The receptors originated from a man aged 50 to 60 with acute or convalescent COVID-19.

The rearrangement joins TRBV6-4 to TRBJ1-1; 10 nucleotides line up with TRBD1. V shed 4 bases, J shed 4 bases, and the junction held 3 bases outside the gene matches. CDR3 length equals 14 residues. In germline, CDR1 is MRHNA, CDR2 SNTAGT. CDR3 DNA sequence: TGTGCCAGCAGTGTGACAGGGGGCATCACTGAAGCTTTCTTT. Its protein product is CASSVTGGITEAFF.

The chain employs TRBV19 and TRBJ2-1, with D possibly TRBD2 on 7 matching bases. This CDR3 has 15 residues. V dropped 7 bases and J dropped 3 bases, with 16 bases sitting between them. Germline assignment: CDR1 LNHDA and CDR2 SQIVND (reference sequence). The CDR3 region has the DNA TGTGCCAGTACAATGGGAGGGGGGAACTACAATGAGCAGTTCTTC. It specifies CASTMGGGNYNEQFF.

V is TRBV2 and J is TRBJ2-7; 12 nucleotides line up with TRBD1. The CDR3 length is 15 residues. Germline values: CDR1 SNHLY, CDR2 FYNNEI. Unmatched junction bases numbered 4, after V lost 0 bases and J lost 7 bases. The DNA of the CDR3 is TGTGCCAGCAGTGAAGCGGGACAGGGGGCCTGGGAGCAGTACTTC. Translated, it gives CASSEAGQGAWEQYF.